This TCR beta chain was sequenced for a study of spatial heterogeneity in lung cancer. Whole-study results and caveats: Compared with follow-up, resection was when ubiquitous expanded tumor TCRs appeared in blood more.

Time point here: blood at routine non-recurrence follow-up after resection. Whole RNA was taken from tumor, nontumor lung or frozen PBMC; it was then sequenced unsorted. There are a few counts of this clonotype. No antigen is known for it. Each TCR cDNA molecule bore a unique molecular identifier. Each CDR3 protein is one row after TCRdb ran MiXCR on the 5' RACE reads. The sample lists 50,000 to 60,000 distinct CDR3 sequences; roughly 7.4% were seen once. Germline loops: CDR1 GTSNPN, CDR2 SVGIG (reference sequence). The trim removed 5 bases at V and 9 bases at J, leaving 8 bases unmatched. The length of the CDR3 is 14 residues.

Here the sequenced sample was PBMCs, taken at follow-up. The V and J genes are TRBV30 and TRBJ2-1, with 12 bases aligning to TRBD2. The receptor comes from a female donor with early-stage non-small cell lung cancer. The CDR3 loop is CAWLTSGGRSEQFF. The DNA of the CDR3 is TGTGCCTGGCTAACTAGCGGGGGGAGATCTGAGCAGTTCTTC.